This TCR beta chain comes out of a study of blood T cell repertoires in COVID-19. Study-level background: COVID-19 samples collected from the United States, Italy and Spain covered acute and convalescent phases. T cells, B-cell-depleted T cells, or PBMCs provided the cDNA or gDNA that served as material.

Germline CDR1 reads LGHDT; CDR2 reads YNNKEL (reference sequence). The ends were cut back, 1 base at V and 6 bases at J, with 12 bases in the middle. There are 15 residues in the CDR3. Per the original methods: Estimates of nucleated cell counts were drawn from the amplification of reference gene primers. Profiling relied on immunoSEQ multiplex PCR, and the TCRdb table lists in-frame clones only, not all of them. The V and J calls and clone size were taken over from that table, and D and trimming were inferred from the DNA. The sample consists of about 160,000 clones, 84% of them appearing once. This clone showed up just a few times.

The chain is built from TRBV3-1 (or the pseudogene TRBV3-2) and TRBJ2-2, with D unclear. The sample taken for sequencing was peripheral blood. The source is a man aged 18 to 29 with active or convalescent COVID-19. The CDR3 region is CASSQGHRESGELFF. CDR3 DNA: TGTGCCAGCAGCCAAGGACACCGTGAGTCCGGGGAGCTGTTTTTT.